Presented here are 9 T cell receptor beta chains from one specimen sequenced in a study of cytomegalovirus exposure and HLA in healthy donors. This PCR relied on a set of 60 Vbeta primers and 13 Jbeta primers. Clones were read by immunoSEQ multiplex PCR, and TCRdb kept only the in-frame ones, dropping some. This table has about 170,000 clones, over 70% appearing once. The sequenced sample consisted of PBMCs. These receptors originate from a female donor in good health and CMV-seronegative.

V usage is TRBV7-8 and J usage is TRBJ1-2; the D gene is possibly TRBD1 (5 bases). CDR1 is SGHVS and CDR2 is FQNEAQ in the germline V gene. This CDR3 is 15 amino acids long. V was clipped by 0 bases and J by 3 bases, with 11 bases between them. The CDR3 sequence: CASSLADQGYYGYTF. The CDR3 bases are TGTGCCAGCAGCTTAGCGGACCAGGGCTACTATGGCTACACCTTC.

V gene TRBV6-5 combines with J gene TRBJ1-3; a weak D match, TRBD1 (6 bases). This CDR3 has 16 amino acids. The germline V gene has CDR1 MNHEY and CDR2 SVGAGI. V lost 2 bases and J 4 bases, leaving 15 bases between the germline ends. The CDR3 reads CASSYGDRQTGNTIYF. For the CDR3, the DNA is TGTGCCAGCAGTTACGGAGACAGGCAGACGGGAAACACCATATATTTT.

The rearrangement links TRBV5-1 to TRBJ2-2; no clear D gene. Germline V gives CDR1 SGHRS, CDR2 YFSETQ. The CDR3 spans 14 residues. V dropped 0 bases and J dropped 4 bases, with 7 bases sitting between them. For the CDR3, the DNA is TGCGCCAGCAGCTTGGTGGCGGTCACCGGGGAGCTGTTTTTT. Translated, it gives CASSLVAVTGELFF. Based on the CDR3 plus reference TRBV5-1 and TRBJ2-2, the full variable domain is KAGVTQTPRYLIKTRGQQVTLSCSPISGHRSVSWYQQTPGQGLQFLFEYFSETQRNKGNFPGRFSGRQFSNSRSEMNVSTLELGDSALYLCASSLVAVTGELFFGEGSRLTVL.

The chain couples TRBV7-9 to TRBJ2-7, with a tentative D call TRBD1 (5 bases). Germline V gene lookup returns CDR1 SEHNR and CDR2 FQNEAQ (reference sequence). The V end was cut by 1 base, the J end by 2 bases, with 9 bases between. The CDR3 extends over 14 amino acids. The CDR3 sequence is CASSLEGFTYEQYF. The DNA for the CDR3 is TGTGCCAGCAGCTTAGAGGGGTTCACCTACGAGCAGTACTTC.

The chain employs TRBV23-1 and TRBJ2-5, with 9 positions matching TRBD1. TRBV23-1 belongs to the ORF category, with a function that is uncertain. The CDR3 contains 16 residues. V dropped 2 bases and J dropped 5; count of bases not matched to a gene: 9. Here the CDR3 reads CASSQPTGGRAETQYF. As DNA, the CDR3 is TGCGCCAGCAGTCAACCTACAGGGGGCCGTGCGGAGACCCAGTACTTC.

The chain combines TRBV7-9 with TRBJ2-7; 8 bases agree with TRBD2. J lost 7 bases, V lost 1 base, and 12 bases had no gene match. The CDR3 runs 16 residues. From germline, CDR1 is SEHNR and CDR2 FQNEAQ (reference sequence). CDR3 loop: CASSLVTGGRGREQYF. The CDR3 nucleotides read TGTGCCAGCAGCTTAGTTACGGGAGGGCGGGGCAGGGAGCAGTACTTC.

This rearrangement joins TRBV7-9 to TRBJ2-6, with a possible D match to TRBD2 (6 bases). Per germline, CDR1 SEHNR and CDR2 FQNEAQ (reference sequence). The CDR3 runs 19 residues. Trimming stripped 5 bases from V and 0 bases from J, with 20 bases between. CDR3 sequence: CASSPGGRDGRSGANVLTF. CDR3 bases: TGTGCCAGCAGCCCTGGAGGGCGGGACGGTCGCTCTGGGGCCAACGTCCTGACTTTC.

The V call is TRBV28, the J call TRBJ1-6; 7 nucleotides line up with TRBD1. The germline V gene encodes CDR1 MDHEN and CDR2 SYDVKM. V shed 5 bases, J shed 2 bases, and the junction held 3 bases outside the gene matches. CDR3 size: 15 residues. CDR3 in amino acids: CASSTGQAYNSPLHF. CDR3 in DNA: TGTGCCAGCAGTACCGGACAGGCCTATAATTCACCCCTCCACTTT.

This clone came up a few times. V gene TRBV28 combines with J gene TRBJ2-7, with D perhaps TRBD1 (6 bases). The length of the CDR3 is 14 residues. V lost 5 bases and J lost 2, with 13 bases in between. Germline CDR1 and CDR2: MDHEN and SYDVKM. This CDR3 reads CASSVSRGAYEQYF. CDR3 bases: TGTGCCAGCAGTGTCTCCAGGGGAGCCTACGAGCAGTACTTC.